Following are 5 T cell receptor beta chains from one sample sequenced in a study of Graves' ophthalmopathy and Graves' hyperthyroidism. Researchers took RNA transcripts and amplified TCR beta CDR3 regions from them. RT-PCR with HTBI primers came first, then second-round multiplex PCR. TCRdb ran MiXCR on the multiplex PCR reads and lists one entry per CDR3 protein. The repertoire holds some 750,000 distinct CDR3 sequences, with about 44% as singletons. Sequencing was done on a sample of peripheral blood. The receptors here all came from an adult man with Graves' ophthalmopathy.

This clonotype came up a few times. The chain employs TRBV7-9 and TRBJ1-1, with D possibly being TRBD1 (5 bases). Germline V lookup: CDR1 SEHNR, CDR2 FQNEAQ (reference sequence). The CDR3 runs 14 residues. Trimming removed 0 bases at V and 8 bases at J, with 13 bases between. The DNA for the CDR3 is TGTGCCAGCAGCTTAGCAGGGACTAACTTAGAAGCTTTCTTT. This gives the protein CASSLAGTNLEAFF.

The chain couples TRBV7-3 to TRBJ2-2, with TRBD1 as a possible D gene (6 bases). Per the germline V gene, CDR1 is SGHTA and CDR2 is FQGTGA. The CDR3 contains 16 residues. V dropped 0 bases and J dropped 1 base, with 9 bases sitting between them. The CDR3 bases are TGTGCCAGCAGCTTAACTGGACAGATGAACACCGGGGAGCTGTTTTTT. Translated: CASSLTGQMNTGELFF.

At least ten counts were recorded for this clonotype. The rearrangement uses TRBV7-2 and TRBJ2-5; TRBD1 is a possible D gene (5 bases). CDR1 is SGHTA, CDR2 FQGNSA, per germline. CDR3 size: 13 residues. The ends were cut back, 3 bases at V and 2 bases at J, with 7 bases in the middle. The CDR3 sequence: CASSLTVQETQYF. For the CDR3, the DNA is TGTGCCAGCAGCTTGACAGTGCAAGAGACCCAGTACTTC.

The chain has TRBV11-2 and TRBJ2-7, with TRBD1 matching 9 bases. V shed 3 bases and J 4 bases; nucleotides not matched to a gene: 7. Germline values: CDR1 SGHAT, CDR2 FQNNGV. The CDR3 totals 15 residues. CDR3 region: CASSFGQGIGYEQYF. The DNA for the CDR3 is TGTGCCAGCAGCTTCGGACAGGGGATCGGTTACGAGCAGTACTTC.

This chain uses TRBV25-1 with TRBJ1-2; D possibly corresponds to TRBD1 (6 bases). The CDR3 loop spans 12 amino acids. V gave up 7 bases and J gave up 8 bases, with 14 bases separating them. CDR1 and CDR2 (germline): MGHDK, SYGVNS. This CDR3 is CASNLAGEGYTF. CDR3 bases: TGTGCCAGCAATCTGGCAGGGGAGGGCTACACCTTC.